This TCR beta chain was sequenced during a study of cytomegalovirus exposure and HLA in healthy donors. Overall study results and limits: By HLA locus, TCR association rates varied in a later analysis, with DRB1 showing the most and HLA-C the fewest. The authors enumerated 150 to 200 TCR beta chains as linked to cytomegalovirus.

In regard to this clone: Antigen specificity is unknown.

The PCR had 60 Vbeta and 13 Jbeta primers. Produced via immunoSEQ multiplex PCR; TCRdb's table is partial and in-frame only. The sample has roughly 98,000 clones, 62% seen once. CDR3 size: 18 residues. The germline V gene has CDR1 LNHDA and CDR2 SQIVND (reference sequence). The ends lost 4 bases at V and 4 bases at J; junction bases unmatched: 12. Sequencing was carried out using PBMCs. The source of this sequence is a woman younger than 45 in good health and CMV-seropositive. The rearrangement links TRBV19 to TRBJ2-6; 8 bases match TRBD2. The CDR3 DNA sequence: TGTGCCAGTAGTACGCGGGGGGCAGGGGTACCCGGGGCCAACGTCCTGACTTTC. It translates to CASSTRGAGVPGANVLTF.